Each of the 9 T cell receptor beta chains below was sequenced from the same sample in a study of blood T cell repertoires in COVID-19. TCRdb keeps only in-frame clones here, not all; method: immunoSEQ multiplex PCR. This sample has over 250,000 clones, with roughly 90% found just once. Sequencing used peripheral blood. All receptors come from a man in his sixties who had recovered from COVID-19.

The chain carries TRBV7-3 and TRBJ1-1; no firm D call. Germline CDR1 SGHTA, CDR2 FQGTGA. The CDR3 extends over 15 amino acids. V lost 2 bases and J 2 bases, leaving 12 bases between the germline ends. Here the CDR3 reads CASSLGVGINTEAFF. CDR3 bases: TGTGCCAGCAGCTTAGGAGTCGGGATTAACACTGAAGCTTTCTTT.

This clone was observed once. V is TRBV7-2 and J is TRBJ2-5; TRBD2 matches 11 bases. Germline V gene lookup returns CDR1 SGHTA and CDR2 FQGNSA. The J segment lost 2 bases and the V segment lost 2 bases, leaving 7 bases of the junction unmatched. CDR3 size: 17 residues. Written as DNA, the CDR3 is TGTGCCAGCAGCTTACTAGCGGGGGGCGGAAAACAAGAGACCCAGTACTTC. Translation: CASSLLAGGGKQETQYF.

This CDR3 is CASSLGTSGHTDTQYF. Here the CDR3 DNA reads TGTGCCAGCAGCTTAGGGACTAGCGGGCACACAGATACGCAGTATTTT. This rearrangement joins TRBV7-3 to TRBJ2-3; 12 nucleotides align to TRBD2. V shed 2 bases, J shed 2 bases, and the junction held 2 bases outside the gene matches. This CDR3 is built from 16 residues. Germline loops: CDR1 SGHTA, CDR2 FQGTGA.

The chain uses TRBV7-9 and TRBJ2-7; D is unclear. Germline loops: CDR1 SEHNR, CDR2 FQNEAQ (reference sequence). V dropped 3 bases and J dropped 4 bases, with 16 bases sitting between them. The CDR3 loop spans 15 amino acids. The CDR3 DNA follows: TGTGCCAGCAGCTTGGCCACCAACTGGAGATACGAGCAGTACTTC. Translating it yields CASSLATNWRYEQYF.

CDR3 DNA: TGTGCCAGTAGAGGGGTTTCCTACGAGCAGTACTTC. Residues: CASRGVSYEQYF. The chain links TRBV19 to TRBJ2-7; D is possibly TRBD1 (5 bases). CDR3 length: 12 amino acids. CDR1 is LNHDA and CDR2 is SQIVND in the germline V gene (reference sequence). The germline V and J ends were trimmed by 6 bases and 1 base, with 7 bases remaining between them.

This clone was seen only a few times. J is TRBJ1-3 and V is TRBV24-1, with TRBD1 as a possible D gene (6 bases). Germline CDR1 reads KGHDR; CDR2 reads SFDVKD. V was pared by 12 bases and J by 2 bases, with 13 bases between. The CDR3 is 13 amino acids. The CDR3 DNA follows: TGTGCCGTACAGGGTAAGGCTGGAAACACCATATATTTT. Translated, it gives CAVQGKAGNTIYF.

The CDR3: CASSVRLAGASYEQYF. DNA for the CDR3: TGTGCCAGCAGTGTGCGACTAGCGGGGGCCTCCTACGAGCAGTACTTC. The chain recombines TRBV6-2 or TRBV6-3 with TRBJ2-7, with 12 bases aligning to TRBD2. CDR1 and CDR2 from the germline V gene are MNHEY and SVGEGT. V lost 5 bases and J lost 0; bases outside the gene matches: 5. This CDR3 comprises 16 residues.

In its sample, this clone was seen once. CDR3 residues: CASRTQGNQPQHF. In nucleotides, the CDR3 is TGTGCCTCCCGGACCCAGGGAAATCAGCCCCAGCATTTT. The chain carries TRBV28 and TRBJ1-5, with TRBD1 as a possible D gene (5 bases). Germline assignment: CDR1 MDHEN and CDR2 SYDVKM. The CDR3 totals 13 residues. Trimming shortened V by 11 bases and J by 4 bases, and 15 bases separated the two germline ends.

This clone showed up just once. V usage is TRBV13 and J usage is TRBJ2-5; the D gene is possibly TRBD2 (5 bases). The CDR3 runs to 12 residues. Trimming took off 1 base at V and 6 bases at J, with 6 bases between the two ends. Germline CDR1 and CDR2: PRHDT and FYEKMQ (reference sequence). The CDR3 nucleotides are TGTGCCAGCAGCTTAGTAGCGAAGACCCAGTACTTC. Its translation: CASSLVAKTQYF.